The following is a TCR beta chain sequence with its context. The antigen is unknown. The authors ran the immunoSEQ assay, v3.0, at survey level. Each sample aimed for roughly 40,000-55,000 sequenced T-cell genomes. Produced via immunoSEQ multiplex PCR; TCRdb's table is partial and in-frame only. The sample shows about 15,000 clones, approximately 80% of them seen only once. This CDR3 region has 16 residues. Germline values: CDR1 MGHRA, CDR2 YSYEKL. V was pared by 0 bases and J by 0 bases, with 1 base of the junction left unmatched. Every donor contributed at least one pre-ART and at least two post-ART PBMC samples. The data are from a study of long-term antiretroviral therapy in people with HIV. Study findings and constraints: In samples taken after ART, diversity increased but remained below transplant donor control levels. Whichever time point was examined, clones expanded before ART dominated the repertoire.

The chain carries TRBV4-1 and TRBJ2-2; 7 bases align to TRBD1. This specimen consisted of unsorted PBMCs, obtained just before starting antiretroviral therapy. This clonotype was sampled from a man aged 35 to 55 with HIV. The CDR3 bases are TGCGCCAGCAGCCAAGAAGGGGGCGCGAACACCGGGGAGCTGTTTTTT. Amino acids: CASSQEGGANTGELFF.